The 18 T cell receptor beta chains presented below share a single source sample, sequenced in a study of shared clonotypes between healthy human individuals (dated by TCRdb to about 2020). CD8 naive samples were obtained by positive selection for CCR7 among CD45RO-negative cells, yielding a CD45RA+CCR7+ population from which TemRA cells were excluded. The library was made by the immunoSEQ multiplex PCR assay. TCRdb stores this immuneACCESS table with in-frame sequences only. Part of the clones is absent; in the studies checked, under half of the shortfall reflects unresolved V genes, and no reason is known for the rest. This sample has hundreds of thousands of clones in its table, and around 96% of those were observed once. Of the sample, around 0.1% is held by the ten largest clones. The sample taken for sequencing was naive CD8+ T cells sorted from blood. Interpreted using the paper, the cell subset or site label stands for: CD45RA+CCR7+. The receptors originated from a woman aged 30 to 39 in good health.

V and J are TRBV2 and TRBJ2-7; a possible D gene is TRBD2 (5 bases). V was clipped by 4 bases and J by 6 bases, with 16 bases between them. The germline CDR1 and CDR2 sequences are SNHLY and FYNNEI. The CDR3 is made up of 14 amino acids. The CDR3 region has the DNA TGTGCCAGCAGTGCTGGACTGGGTTCCCGCGAGCAGTACTTC. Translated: CASSAGLGSREQYF.

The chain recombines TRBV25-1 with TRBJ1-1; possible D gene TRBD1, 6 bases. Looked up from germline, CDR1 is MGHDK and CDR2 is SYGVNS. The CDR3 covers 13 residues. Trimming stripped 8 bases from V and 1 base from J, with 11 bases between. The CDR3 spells CASRQDGNTEAFF. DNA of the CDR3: TGTGCCAGCCGACAGGACGGGAACACTGAAGCTTTCTTT.

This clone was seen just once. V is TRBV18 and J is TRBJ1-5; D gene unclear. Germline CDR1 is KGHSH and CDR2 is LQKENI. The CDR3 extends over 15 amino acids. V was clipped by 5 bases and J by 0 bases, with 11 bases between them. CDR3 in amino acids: CASSGEQNSNQPQHF. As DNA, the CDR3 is TGTGCCAGCTCAGGGGAACAGAATAGCAATCAGCCCCAGCATTTT.

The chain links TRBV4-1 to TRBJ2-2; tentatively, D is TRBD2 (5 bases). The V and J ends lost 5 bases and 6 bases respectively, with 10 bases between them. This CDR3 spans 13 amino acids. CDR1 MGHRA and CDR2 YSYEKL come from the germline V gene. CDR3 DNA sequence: TGCGCCAGCAGCTACGCCGGGGCCGGGGAGCTGTTTTTT. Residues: CASSYAGAGELFF.

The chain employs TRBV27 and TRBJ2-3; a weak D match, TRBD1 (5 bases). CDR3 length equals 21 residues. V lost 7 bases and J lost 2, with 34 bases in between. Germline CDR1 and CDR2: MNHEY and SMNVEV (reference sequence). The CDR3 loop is CASTSTSRESVSRHFTDTQYF. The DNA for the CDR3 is TGTGCCAGCACCTCAACCTCCAGGGAATCGGTATCGAGACACTTCACAGATACGCAGTATTTT.

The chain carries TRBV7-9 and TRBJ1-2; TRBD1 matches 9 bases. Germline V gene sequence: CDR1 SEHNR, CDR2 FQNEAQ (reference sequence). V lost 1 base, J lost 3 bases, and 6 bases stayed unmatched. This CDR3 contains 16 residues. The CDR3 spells CASSLVGTGPYYGYTF. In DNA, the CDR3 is TGTGCCAGCAGCTTAGTGGGGACAGGGCCGTACTATGGCTACACCTTC.

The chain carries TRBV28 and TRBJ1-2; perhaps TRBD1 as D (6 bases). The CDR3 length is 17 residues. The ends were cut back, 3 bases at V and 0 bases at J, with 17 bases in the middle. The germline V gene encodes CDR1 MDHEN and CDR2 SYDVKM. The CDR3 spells CASSFPRRGFPNYGYTF. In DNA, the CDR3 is TGTGCCAGCAGTTTCCCTCGGAGGGGGTTTCCTAACTATGGCTACACCTTC.

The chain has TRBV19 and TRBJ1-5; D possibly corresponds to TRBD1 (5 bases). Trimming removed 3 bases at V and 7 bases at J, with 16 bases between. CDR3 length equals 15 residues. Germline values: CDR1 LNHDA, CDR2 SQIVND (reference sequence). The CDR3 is CASSILQGGWQPQHF. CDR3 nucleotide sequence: TGTGCCAGTAGTATTTTGCAGGGCGGATGGCAGCCCCAGCATTTT.

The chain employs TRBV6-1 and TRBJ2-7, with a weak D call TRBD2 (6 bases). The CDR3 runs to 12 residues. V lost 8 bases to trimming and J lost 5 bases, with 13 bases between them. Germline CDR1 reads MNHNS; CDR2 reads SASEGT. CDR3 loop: CASVTGAHEQYF. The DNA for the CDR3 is TGTGCCAGCGTCACGGGAGCCCACGAGCAGTACTTC.

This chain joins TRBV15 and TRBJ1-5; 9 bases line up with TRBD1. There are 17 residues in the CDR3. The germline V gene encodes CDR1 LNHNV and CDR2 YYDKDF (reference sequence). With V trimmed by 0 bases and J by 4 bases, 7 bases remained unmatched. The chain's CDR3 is CATSRDVVGTGNQPQHF. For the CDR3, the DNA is TGTGCCACCAGCAGAGACGTCGTTGGGACAGGGAATCAGCCCCAGCATTTT.

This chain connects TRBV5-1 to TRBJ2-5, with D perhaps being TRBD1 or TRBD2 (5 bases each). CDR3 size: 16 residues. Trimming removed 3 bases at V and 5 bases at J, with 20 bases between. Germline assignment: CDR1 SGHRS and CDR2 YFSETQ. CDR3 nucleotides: TGCGCCAGCAGCTCCTACCGGGACCCTATAGGCGAGACCCAGTACTTC. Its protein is CASSSYRDPIGETQYF.

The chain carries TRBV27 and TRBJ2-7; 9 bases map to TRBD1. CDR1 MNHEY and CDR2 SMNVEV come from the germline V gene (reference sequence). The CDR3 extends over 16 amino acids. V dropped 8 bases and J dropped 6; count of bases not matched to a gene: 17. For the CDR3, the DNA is TGTGCCAGCTCCCTCTCCCCCGGGACAGGGCTGGCCGAGCAGTACTTC. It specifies CASSLSPGTGLAEQYF.

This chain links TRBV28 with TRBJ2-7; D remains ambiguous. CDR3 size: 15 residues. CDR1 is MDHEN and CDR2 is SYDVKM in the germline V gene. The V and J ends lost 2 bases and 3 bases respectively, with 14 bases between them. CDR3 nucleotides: TGTGCCAGCAGTTTAGAAGGGCAGAAAATCTACGAGCAGTACTTC. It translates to CASSLEGQKIYEQYF.

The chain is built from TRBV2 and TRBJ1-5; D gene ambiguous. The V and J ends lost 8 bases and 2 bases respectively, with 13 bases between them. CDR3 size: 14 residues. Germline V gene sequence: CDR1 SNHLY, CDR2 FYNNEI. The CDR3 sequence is CASWVGEGNQPQHF. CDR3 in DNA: TGTGCCAGCTGGGTCGGGGAGGGCAATCAGCCCCAGCATTTT.

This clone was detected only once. The DNA of the CDR3 is TGTGCCGGAGGAGGACGGACTAACACTGAAGCTTTCTTT. Translating gives CAGGGRTNTEAFF. The chain recombines TRBV6-1 with TRBJ1-1; D gene ambiguous. This CDR3 region has 13 residues. The V end was cut by 11 bases, the J end by 2 bases, with 15 bases between. In germline, CDR1 is MNHNS, CDR2 SASEGT.

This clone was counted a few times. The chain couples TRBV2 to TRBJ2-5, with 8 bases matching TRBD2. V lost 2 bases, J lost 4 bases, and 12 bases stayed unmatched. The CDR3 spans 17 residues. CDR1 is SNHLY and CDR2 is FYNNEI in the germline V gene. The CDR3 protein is CASSEMGLALAGETQYF. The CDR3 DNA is TGTGCCAGCAGTGAAATGGGCCTAGCCCTAGCGGGAGAGACCCAGTACTTC. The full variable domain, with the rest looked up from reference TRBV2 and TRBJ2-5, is EPEVTQTPSHQVTQMGQEVILRCVPISNHLYFYWYRQILGQKVEFLVSFYNNEISEKSEIFDDQFSVERPDGSNFTLKIRSTKLEDSAMYFCASSEMGLALAGETQYFGPGTRLLVL.

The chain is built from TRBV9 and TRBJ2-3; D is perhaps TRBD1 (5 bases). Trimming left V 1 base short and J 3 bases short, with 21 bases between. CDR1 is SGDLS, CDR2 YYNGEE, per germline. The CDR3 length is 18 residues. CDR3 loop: CASSVTPSEGEVTDTQYF. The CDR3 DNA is TGTGCCAGCAGCGTAACCCCTTCCGAAGGGGAAGTAACAGATACGCAGTATTTT. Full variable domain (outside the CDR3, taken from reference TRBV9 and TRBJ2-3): DSGVTQTPKHLITATGQRVTLRCSPRSGDLSVYWYQQSLDQGLQFLIQYYNGEERAKGNILERFSAQQFPDLHSELNLSSLELGDSALYFCASSVTPSEGEVTDTQYFGPGTRLTVL.

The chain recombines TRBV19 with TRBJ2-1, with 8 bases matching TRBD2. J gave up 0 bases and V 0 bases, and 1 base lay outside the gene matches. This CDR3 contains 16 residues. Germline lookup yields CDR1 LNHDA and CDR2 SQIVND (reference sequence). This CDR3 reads CASSIESGSSYNEQFF. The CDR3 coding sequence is TGTGCCAGTAGTATAGAAAGCGGGAGCTCCTACAATGAGCAGTTCTTC.